This T cell receptor (beta chain) came from a study of T-cell memory formation after mild COVID-19 (dated by TCRdb to the early 2020s). Regarding the research as a whole: TCR sequence clusters from the two donors were found to be largely donor specific. T-cell clones expanding and contracting after mild COVID-19 in a couple of donors were tracked by longitudinal TCRalpha and TCRbeta repertoire sequencing. Two young, previously healthy adult volunteers, one female and one male, were included in the cohort.

Summary of the overall study and its limitations: Only a couple of mild cases were covered by the study, and larger cohorts that include severe cases with pre-infection samples were considered necessary. Some responding clones were detected in pre-infection memory, which suggested that pre-existing cross-reactive memory T cells had joined the SARS-CoV-2 response. From day 15 to 85, contracting clones showed balanced CD4/CD8 phenotypes, whereas a second wave of clones that expanded from day 15 to 37 leaned towards CD4+. Contracting CD4+ clones were found mainly in CM and EM memory subsets, while CD8+ clones were enriched in EMRA. SARS-CoV-2 specificity of the second-wave clones peaking on day 37 was not confirmed.

Sequencing relied on an Illumina NovaSeq 6000. cDNA libraries for TCRalpha and TCRbeta were prepared by 5'RACE using constant-segment primers, with sample barcodes and unique molecular identifiers added. RNA was extracted from every sample with Trizol reagent. Libraries were amplified in two PCR steps, with a second sample barcode and Illumina TruSeq adapters added in the second step. Sequencing of the libraries was done on an Illumina NovaSeq, producing 2 x 150 bp paired-end reads. In the source study's methods: The reads were demultiplexed and collapsed into UMI-guided consensus sequences using migec v1.2.7. Using mixcr v2.1.11, the UMI consensuses were aligned to TRA and TRB V and J templates and assembled into clonotypes. A clonotype was counted as expanded or contracted only when both edgeR and NoisET called the clonotype significant, with the noise models trained on biological replicates. For edgeR calls, the thresholds were a false discovery rate-adjusted p below 0.01 and a log2 fold-change of 1. As an exploratory analysis of dynamics, max-normalized trajectories of the 1000 most abundant clonotypes were examined with PCA combined with hierarchical clustering. Separately sequenced CD4+ and CD8+ repertoires were used to assign the CD4 or CD8 phenotype of responding clones. The raw public data were reprocessed by TCRdb itself: fastp quality trimming at Q25, MiXCR clonotype calling, in-frame beta chains only. For every CDR3 protein sequence, its rows merge into one entry that carries the most common genes and DNA. The V and J calls and clone size are TCRdb's, not the authors'. For this sample the table gives some 440,000 distinct CDR3 sequences, of which 20% to 30% were detected only once. Clones ranked in the top ten supply around 13% of the sample.

The germline V gene supplies CDR1 KGHSH and CDR2 LQKENI. Counted from cysteine to phenylalanine, this CDR3 has 15 amino acids. Of the read, only the CDR3 DNA is kept; its 45 bases are in frame from base 1. With regard to this clonotype: Its antigen remains undetermined. The junction does not match germline at one end; this may be a read error.

Ficoll-Paque density gradient centrifugation was the method used to isolate PBMCs. This sequence was found in an adult woman who had mild COVID-19 (a few samples of this study predate the infection). The sample titles of this study are shuffled in the database, so cell type and time point are left out; the donor was told from shared clones. The sequenced material came from PBMCs or a T cell subset sorted from them (not recorded which). The chain joins TRBV18 to TRBJ2-7; 8 bases in between match TRBD1. This receptor carries the CDR3 CDSSPSGGLSYEQYF. The base sequence is TGTGACAGCTCACCTTCAGGGGGCCTTTCCTACGAGCAGTACTTC.